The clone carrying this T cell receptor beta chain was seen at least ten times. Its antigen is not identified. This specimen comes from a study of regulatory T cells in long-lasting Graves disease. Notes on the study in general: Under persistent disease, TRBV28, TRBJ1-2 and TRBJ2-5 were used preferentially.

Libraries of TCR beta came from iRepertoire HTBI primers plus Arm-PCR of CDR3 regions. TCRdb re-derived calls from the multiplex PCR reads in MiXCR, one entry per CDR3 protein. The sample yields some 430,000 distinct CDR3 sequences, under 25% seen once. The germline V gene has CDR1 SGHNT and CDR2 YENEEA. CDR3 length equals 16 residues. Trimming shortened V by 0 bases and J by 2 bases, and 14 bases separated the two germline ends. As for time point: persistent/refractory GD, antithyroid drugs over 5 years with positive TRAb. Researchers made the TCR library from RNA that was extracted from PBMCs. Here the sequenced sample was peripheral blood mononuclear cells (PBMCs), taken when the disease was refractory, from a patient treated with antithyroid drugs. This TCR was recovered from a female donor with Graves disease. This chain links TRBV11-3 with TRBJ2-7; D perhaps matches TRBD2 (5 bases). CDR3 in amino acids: CASSLESLGETYEQYF. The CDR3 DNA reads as TGTGCCAGCAGCTTAGAATCGTTGGGAGAAACCTACGAGCAGTACTTC.